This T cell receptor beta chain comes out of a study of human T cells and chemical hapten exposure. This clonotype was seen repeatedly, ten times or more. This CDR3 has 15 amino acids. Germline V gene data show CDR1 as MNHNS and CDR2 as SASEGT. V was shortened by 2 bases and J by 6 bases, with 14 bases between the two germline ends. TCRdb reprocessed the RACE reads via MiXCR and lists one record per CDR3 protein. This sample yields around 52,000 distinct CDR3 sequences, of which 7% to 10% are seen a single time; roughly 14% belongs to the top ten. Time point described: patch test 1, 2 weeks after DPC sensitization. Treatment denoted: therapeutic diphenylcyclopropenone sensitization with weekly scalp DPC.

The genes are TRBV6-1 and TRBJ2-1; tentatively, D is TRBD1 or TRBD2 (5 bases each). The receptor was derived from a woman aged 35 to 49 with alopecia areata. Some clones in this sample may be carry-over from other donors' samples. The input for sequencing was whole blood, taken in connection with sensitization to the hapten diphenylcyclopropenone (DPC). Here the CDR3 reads CASSEPGRRANEQFF. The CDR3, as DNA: TGTGCCAGCAGTGAACCGGGGCGTAGGGCCAATGAGCAGTTCTTC.